The entry below describes one T cell receptor beta chain. The antigen is undetermined. The CDR3 is made up of 15 amino acids. Each sample's input was 200 to 300 ng genomic DNA, some 38,000 genome equivalents. The data were obtained in a study of T cell clusters in autoimmune cytopenias. At the level of the study: The median distinct TRB clonotype count was around 2,400 per sample, from a median roughly 50,000 reads.

One tube held mixed TRB-A and TRB-B primer pools for touch-down PCR. For each CDR3 protein, TCRdb gives one entry from its re-call of the multiplex PCR reads, without DNA. The sample spans thousands of distinct CDR3 sequences; the ten largest clones claim around a quarter. Findings and limits, study-wide: Functional roles of the in silico T cell clusters still await experimental validation. Exclusive TRB clusters were approximately 3-fold more numerous in healthy donors than in active autoimmune hepatitis.

The sequenced material came from peripheral blood. The chain employs TRBV12-3 or TRBV12-4 and TRBJ1-2; TCRdb names TRBD1, which stays unverified in the absence of DNA. The TCR originated in a human donor with an autoimmune cytopenia or autoimmune hepatitis (not recorded which). The CDR3 region is CASSLLAGGVYGYTF.